Below, 25 T cell receptor beta chains from the same sample are listed, as sequenced in a study of blood T cell repertoires in COVID-19. The data were produced by immunoSEQ multiplex PCR, yet TCRdb's version contains in-frame clones alone and is incomplete. The sample holds 180,000 or so clones, about 88% seen once. The sample taken for sequencing was PBMCs or T cells enriched from blood (not recorded which). The receptors stem from a woman between 35 and 50 years old with acute COVID-19.

This sequence joins TRBV12-5 and TRBJ1-5; D remains unclear. The CDR3 consists of 17 residues. The V gene lost 2 bases and the J gene lost 1 base, with 15 bases spanning the gap. Germline CDR1 and CDR2: LGHNT and FRNRAP. CDR3 coding DNA: TGTGCTAGTGGTTTGACCTCGGGAAGGGCAAGCAATCAGCCCCAGCATTTT. Translating it yields CASGLTSGRASNQPQHF.

J is TRBJ2-1 and V is TRBV18; 8 bases line up with TRBD2. Germline CDR1 and CDR2: KGHSH and LQKENI. CDR3 length equals 15 residues. Trimming took 1 base from V and 4 from J; bases not matched to a gene: 3. The CDR3: CASSPQAGAYNEQFF. The CDR3 DNA reads as TGTGCCAGCTCACCACAAGCGGGGGCATACAATGAGCAGTTCTTC.

This clone was counted a single time. This rearrangement joins TRBV14 to TRBJ2-2; D may be TRBD1 (5 bases). Deletions cut 0 bases from V and 5 bases from J, with 10 bases between. The germline V gene has CDR1 SGHDN and CDR2 FVKESK. This CDR3 has 15 amino acids. The CDR3 region has the DNA TGTGCCAGCAGCCAAGATCTGGCAGGGACCGGGGAGCTGTTTTTT. It specifies CASSQDLAGTGELFF.

This rearrangement joins TRBV5-1 to TRBJ2-7; TRBD1 aligns across 8 bases. CDR1 SGHRS and CDR2 YFSETQ come from the germline V gene. After removal of 4 bases from V and 5 bases from J, the junction contained 5 bases not matched to a gene. This CDR3 is 13 amino acids long. This CDR3 is CASSGGQAHEQYF. As DNA, the CDR3 is TGCGCCAGCAGCGGGGGACAGGCCCACGAGCAGTACTTC. Drawing the rest from reference TRBV5-1 and TRBJ2-7, the complete variable domain is KAGVTQTPRYLIKTRGQQVTLSCSPISGHRSVSWYQQTPGQGLQFLFEYFSETQRNKGNFPGRFSGRQFSNSRSEMNVSTLELGDSALYLCASSGGQAHEQYFGPGTRLTVT.

For the CDR3, the DNA is TGTGCCAGCAGTCGAAGGAATTCTCACAGAGAGACCCAGTACTTC. This gives the protein CASSRRNSHRETQYF. This rearrangement joins TRBV2 to TRBJ2-5, with D unclear. The V end lost 5 bases, the J end lost 4 bases, and 17 bases lay between the germline ends. Germline V gene lookup returns CDR1 SNHLY and CDR2 FYNNEI. The CDR3 consists of 15 residues.

The J gene is TRBJ1-6, the V gene TRBV19, with D tentatively TRBD1 (6 bases). The CDR3 consists of 18 residues. The germline V gene encodes CDR1 LNHDA and CDR2 SQIVND (reference sequence). Trimming took off 2 bases at V and 1 base at J, with 15 bases between the two ends. Here the CDR3 DNA reads TGTGCCAGTAGTATAAGGGGGGGGGTTGGTTCCTATAATTCACCCCTCCACTTT. Its protein is CASSIRGGVGSYNSPLHF.

This rearrangement joins TRBV15 to TRBJ2-1; D is perhaps TRBD2 (6 bases). Germline V gives CDR1 LNHNV, CDR2 YYDKDF (reference sequence). The CDR3 has 18 amino acids. The germline V and J ends were trimmed by 3 bases and 3 bases, with 21 bases remaining between them. The CDR3, as DNA: TGTGCCACCAGCAGGATGGGGTCTAGCCCGGGGGACTACAATGAGCAGTTCTTC. Translation gives CATSRMGSSPGDYNEQFF.

This clone was picked up one time. The chain uses TRBV3-1 (or the pseudogene TRBV3-2) and TRBJ2-3; 8 positions agree with TRBD1. J gave up 3 bases and V 0 bases, and 8 bases lay outside the gene matches. Germline V gives CDR1 LGHDT, CDR2 YNNKEL (reference sequence). The CDR3 has 17 residues. Written as DNA, the CDR3 is TGTGCCAGCAGCCAAGAGTCGACAGGGGTATGGACAGATACGCAGTATTTT. Residues: CASSQESTGVWTDTQYF.

This sequence joins TRBV6-5 and TRBJ2-2; TRBD1 might be the D (5 bases). In germline, CDR1 is MNHEY, CDR2 SVGAGI. V lost 3 bases to trimming and J lost 2 bases, with 10 bases between them. There are 15 residues in the CDR3. CDR3 sequence reads: CASSYAGFNTGELFF. The CDR3, as DNA: TGTGCCAGCAGTTATGCAGGGTTTAACACCGGGGAGCTGTTTTTT.

Only one count was recorded for this clone. This chain joins TRBV7-8 and TRBJ1-1; TRBD1 aligns across 7 bases. In germline, CDR1 is SGHVS, CDR2 FQNEAQ. The junction had 13 bases not matched to a gene; V was cut back by 5 bases and J by 4 bases. The length of the CDR3 is 16 residues. In DNA form, the CDR3 reads TGTGCCAGCAGCCTTCTAAAGACAGGGAAGGGCACTGAAGCTTTCTTT. Translating it yields CASSLLKTGKGTEAFF.

The V call is TRBV19, the J call TRBJ2-7; 8 nucleotides line up with TRBD1. J was trimmed by 4 bases and V by 3 bases; bases with no gene match: 14. This CDR3 spans 17 amino acids. The germline CDR1 and CDR2 sequences are LNHDA and SQIVND (reference sequence). CDR3: CASSMRARDRMGYEQYF. The CDR3 coding sequence is TGTGCCAGTAGTATGAGAGCACGGGACAGGATGGGGTACGAGCAGTACTTC. The variable domain in full, completed from reference TRBV19 and TRBJ2-7, reads DGGITQSPKYLFRKEGQNVTLSCEQNLNHDAMYWYRQDPGQGLRLIYYSQIVNDFQKGDIAEGYSVSREKKESFPLTVTSAQKNPTAFYLCASSMRARDRMGYEQYFGPGTRLTVT.

Note on this clone: Other DNA sequences in this sample translate to the same CDR3. This chain connects TRBV5-1 to TRBJ2-7; 7 bases are shared with TRBD2. The CDR3 extends over 13 amino acids. J lost 2 bases, V lost 4 bases, and 3 bases had no gene match. CDR1 SGHRS and CDR2 YFSETQ come from the germline V gene. The CDR3 nucleotides are TGCGCCAGCAGCCTAGCGGTTCCCTACGAGCAGTACTTC. Encoded protein: CASSLAVPYEQYF.

This chain connects TRBV9 to TRBJ2-3; D ambiguous. CDR1 and CDR2 (germline): SGDLS, YYNGEE. The CDR3 contains 13 residues. V was cut by 3 bases and J by 2 bases, with 7 bases left in between. The CDR3 is CASSASNTDTQYF. The DNA of the CDR3 is TGTGCCAGCAGCGCCAGTAACACAGATACGCAGTATTTT.

CDR3 loop: CASSGDTDTQYF. The CDR3 coding sequence is TGTGCCAGCAGCGGAGACACAGATACGCAGTATTTT. The chain combines TRBV9 with TRBJ2-3; D unclear. The CDR3 extends over 12 amino acids. The germline CDR1 and CDR2 sequences are SGDLS and YYNGEE. The V gene lost 3 bases and the J gene lost 2 bases, with 4 bases spanning the gap.

This chain uses TRBV7-9 with TRBJ2-1, with 10 nucleotides matching TRBD2. The J segment lost 4 bases and the V segment lost 5 bases, leaving 5 bases of the junction unmatched. This CDR3 comprises 15 residues. CDR1 and CDR2 from the germline V gene are SEHNR and FQNEAQ (reference sequence). The CDR3 sequence is CASSIGTSEYNEQFF. CDR3 DNA sequence: TGTGCCAGCAGCATCGGGACTAGCGAGTACAATGAGCAGTTCTTC.

The rearrangement joins TRBV6-1 to TRBJ1-2, with D perhaps matching TRBD1 (5 bases). Germline CDR1 MNHNS, CDR2 SASEGT. V lost 1 base and J lost 8, with 17 bases in between. This CDR3 comprises 15 residues. CDR3 protein: CASSEGPGLGRGYTF. The CDR3 region has the DNA TGTGCCAGCAGTGAAGGGCCGGGGCTAGGGAGGGGCTACACCTTC.

The V gene is TRBV11-3, the J gene TRBJ2-2; D not resolved. The germline V and J ends were trimmed by 4 bases and 0 bases, with 9 bases remaining between them. Germline values: CDR1 SGHNT, CDR2 YENEEA. The CDR3 loop spans 15 amino acids. The CDR3 DNA reads TGTGCCAGCAGCTCCAGTATGCCGAACACCGGGGAGCTGTTTTTT. It translates to CASSSSMPNTGELFF.

This rearrangement joins TRBV4-1 to TRBJ1-2; tentatively, D is TRBD1 (6 bases). This CDR3 region has 16 residues. Deletions cut 0 bases from V and 1 base from J, with 12 bases between. The V gene's germline CDR1 is MGHRA and CDR2 YSYEKL. CDR3 sequence: CASSQDPGQFNYGYTF. As DNA, the CDR3 is TGCGCCAGCAGCCAAGATCCCGGACAGTTTAACTATGGCTACACCTTC.

V usage is TRBV28 and J usage is TRBJ2-5; TRBD1 agrees at 9 bases. There are 15 residues in the CDR3. From germline, CDR1 is MDHEN and CDR2 SYDVKM. The junction had 9 bases not matched to a gene; V was cut back by 6 bases and J by 4 bases. The CDR3 sequence is CASRPSGTGPETQYF. DNA for the CDR3: TGTGCCAGCAGACCCTCCGGGACAGGGCCAGAGACCCAGTACTTC. Based on the CDR3 plus reference TRBV28 and TRBJ2-5, the full variable domain is DVKVTQSSRYLVKRTGEKVFLECVQDMDHENMFWYRQDPGLGLRLIYFSYDVKMKEKGDIPEGYSVSREKKERFSLILESASTNQTSMYLCASRPSGTGPETQYFGPGTRLLVL.

This clone occurred once. This chain connects TRBV12-5 to TRBJ2-1, with a weak D call TRBD2 (5 bases). Germline V gene data show CDR1 as LGHNT and CDR2 as FRNRAP. V was cut by 5 bases and J by 6 bases, with 11 bases left in between. The CDR3 has 13 residues. The CDR3 here is CASGPGLINEQFF. CDR3 nucleotides: TGTGCTAGTGGTCCTGGACTGATCAATGAGCAGTTCTTC.

This sequence joins TRBV2 and TRBJ2-5; 11 nucleotides line up with TRBD1. The CDR3 has 14 amino acids. CDR1 is SNHLY and CDR2 is FYNNEI in the germline V gene. Trimming at V came to 6 bases and at J to 5 bases, leaving 5 bases not matched to a gene. CDR3 in amino acids: CASRGQGAWETQYF. The CDR3 bases are TGTGCCAGCAGAGGACAGGGGGCGTGGGAGACCCAGTACTTC.

This chain connects TRBV5-1 to TRBJ1-1; D is undetermined. Trimming removed 4 bases at V and 6 bases at J, with 13 bases between. The CDR3 has 13 amino acids. Germline-derived CDR1 and CDR2 are SGHRS and YFSETQ. Written as DNA, the CDR3 is TGCGCCAGCAGCCTATACAACGGGGCTGAAGCTTTCTTT. Translating it yields CASSLYNGAEAFF.

The chain is built from TRBV6-1 and TRBJ1-2; D unclear. Per the germline V gene, CDR1 is MNHNS and CDR2 is SASEGT. V shed 2 bases and J shed 2 bases, with 6 bases lying between them. The CDR3 is 13 amino acids. CDR3 DNA sequence: TGTGCCAGCAGTGAAACAGCCAACTATGGCTACACCTTC. The encoded protein is CASSETANYGYTF.

The chain recombines TRBV11-2 with TRBJ2-2; D may be TRBD2 (5 bases). The V end was cut by 2 bases, the J end by 7 bases, with 8 bases between. This CDR3 is 13 amino acids long. The germline V gene has CDR1 SGHAT and CDR2 FQNNGV. The CDR3: CASSLSGIGELFF. The CDR3 DNA sequence: TGTGCCAGCAGCTTATCCGGGATCGGGGAGCTGTTTTTT.

The J gene is TRBJ2-3, the V gene TRBV6-5, with a tentative D call TRBD2 (6 bases). The CDR3 runs 16 residues. Germline V gene data show CDR1 as MNHEY and CDR2 as SVGAGI. The V end lost 0 bases, the J end lost 4 bases, and 14 bases lay between the germline ends. The CDR3 spells CASSYSTRGLADTQYF. DNA of the CDR3: TGTGCCAGCAGTTACTCGACGCGGGGTCTCGCAGATACGCAGTATTTT.